At least ten counts were recorded for the clone carrying this T cell receptor beta chain. This record belongs to a study of spatial heterogeneity in lung cancer. At the level of the study: Detection of beta-chain sequences consistently exceeded that of alpha-chain sequences.

Each molecule of TCR cDNA was tagged with one unique molecular identifier. Each CDR3 protein is one row after TCRdb ran MiXCR on the 5' RACE reads. The table records 23,000 or so distinct CDR3 sequences, roughly 7% of them present only once. Germline V CDR1 and CDR2: MNHEY, SVGAGI. V was shortened by 2 bases and J by 1 base, with 14 bases between the two germline ends. The CDR3 contains 16 residues. Noted time point: sample taken at primary tumor resection. Samples came from about 72 TRACERx patients with untreated early-stage lung cancer. Whole RNA, which was extracted from tumor, nontumor lung tissue or frozen PBMC, was sequenced without any cell sorting.

The sample here was PBMCs, taken at surgery. The chain carries TRBV6-5 and TRBJ2-5; D not certain. The sequence came from a male donor with early-stage non-small cell lung cancer. DNA of the CDR3: TGTGCCAGCAGTTACACAGACTTAAAGACCCAAGAGACCCAGTACTTC. Translation gives CASSYTDLKTQETQYF.